The T cell receptor beta chain described here comes from a study of blood T cells in healthy people across ages. Study-level background: The template switching approach captured approximately one barcoded beta molecule for every two T cells.

Study results and limitations: With age, beta diversity per million T cells declined roughly linearly, significantly by around 43.

Using a J-beta primer mix together with a sample-barcoded 5' primer, a second PCR was run for roughly 7 to 12 cycles. TCRdb ran MiXCR on the 5' RACE reads and lists one entry per CDR3 protein. Here the sample spans around 900,000 distinct CDR3 sequences, more than 25% being singletons. This clonotype has more than one count but fewer than ten. As yet, its antigen is unknown. This CDR3 is built from 12 residues. CDR1 is MRHNA, CDR2 SNTAGT, per germline. V lost 6 bases to trimming and J lost 11 bases; unmatched junction nucleotides: 7. The chain links TRBV6-4 to TRBJ2-3; 8 bases align to TRBD1. Sample: blood. The receptor's source is a woman at least 80 years old in good health. The CDR3 sequence is CASSATGGRQYF. For the CDR3, the DNA is TGTGCCAGCAGCGCAACAGGGGGAAGGCAGTATTTT.